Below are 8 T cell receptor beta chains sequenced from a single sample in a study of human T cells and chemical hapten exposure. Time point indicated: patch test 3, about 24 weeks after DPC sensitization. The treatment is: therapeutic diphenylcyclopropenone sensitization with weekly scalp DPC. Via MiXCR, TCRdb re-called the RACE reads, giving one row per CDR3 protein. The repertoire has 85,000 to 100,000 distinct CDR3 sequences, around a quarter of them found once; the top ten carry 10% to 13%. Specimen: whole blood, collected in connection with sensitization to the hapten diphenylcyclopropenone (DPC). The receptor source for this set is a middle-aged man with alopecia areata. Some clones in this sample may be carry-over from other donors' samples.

Written as DNA, the CDR3 is TGTGCCAGCGGATTACCAGGGGGCGAGGGCACTGAAGCTTTCTTT. Encoded protein: CASGLPGGEGTEAFF. The rearrangement joins TRBV28 to TRBJ1-1; 8 bases match TRBD1. Germline trimming cut 8 bases from V and 4 bases from J; bases unmatched to any gene: 12. CDR1 and CDR2 (germline): MDHEN, SYDVKM. This CDR3 contains 15 residues.

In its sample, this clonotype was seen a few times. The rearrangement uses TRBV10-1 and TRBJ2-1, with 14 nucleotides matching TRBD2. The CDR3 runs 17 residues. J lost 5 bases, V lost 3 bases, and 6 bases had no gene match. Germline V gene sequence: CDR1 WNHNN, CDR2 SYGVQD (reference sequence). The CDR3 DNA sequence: TGCGCCAGCAGTGATAGACTAGCGGGAGGGCCTAACAATGAGCAGTTCTTC. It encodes CASSDRLAGGPNNEQFF.

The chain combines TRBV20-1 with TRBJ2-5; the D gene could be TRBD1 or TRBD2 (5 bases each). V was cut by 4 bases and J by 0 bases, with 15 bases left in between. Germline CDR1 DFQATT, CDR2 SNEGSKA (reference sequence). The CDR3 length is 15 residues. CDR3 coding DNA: TGCAGTGCTACCGAGTCAGAGGGGTACCAAGAGACCCAGTACTTC. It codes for CSATESEGYQETQYF.

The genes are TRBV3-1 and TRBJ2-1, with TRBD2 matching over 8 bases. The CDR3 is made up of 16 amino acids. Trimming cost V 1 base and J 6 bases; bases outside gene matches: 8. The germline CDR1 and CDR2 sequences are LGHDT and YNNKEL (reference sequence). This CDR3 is CASSQGGSGEGNEQFF. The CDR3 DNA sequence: TGTGCCAGCAGCCAAGGTGGTAGCGGGGAGGGCAATGAGCAGTTCTTC.

The CDR3 region is CASSQDQGAFNEQFF. The CDR3 DNA reads as TGCGCCAGCAGCCAAGACCAAGGGGCCTTCAATGAGCAGTTCTTC. The chain is built from TRBV4-1 and TRBJ2-1, with D tentatively TRBD1 (5 bases). V was cut by 0 bases and J by 6 bases, with 12 bases left in between. CDR1 is MGHRA and CDR2 is YSYEKL in the germline V gene. This CDR3 contains 15 residues.

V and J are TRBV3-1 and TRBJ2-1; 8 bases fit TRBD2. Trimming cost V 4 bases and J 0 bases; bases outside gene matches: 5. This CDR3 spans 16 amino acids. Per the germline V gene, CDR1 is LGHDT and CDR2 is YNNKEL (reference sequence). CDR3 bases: TGTGCCAGCAGCCTTCGGACTAGCTTCTCCTACAATGAGCAGTTCTTC. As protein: CASSLRTSFSYNEQFF.

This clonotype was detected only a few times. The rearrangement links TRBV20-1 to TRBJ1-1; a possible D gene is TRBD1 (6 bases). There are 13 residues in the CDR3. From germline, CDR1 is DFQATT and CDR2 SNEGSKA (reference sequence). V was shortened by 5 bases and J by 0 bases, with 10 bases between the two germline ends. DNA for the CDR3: TGCAGTGCTTCGGACAGTCTGAACACTGAAGCTTTCTTT. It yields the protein CSASDSLNTEAFF.

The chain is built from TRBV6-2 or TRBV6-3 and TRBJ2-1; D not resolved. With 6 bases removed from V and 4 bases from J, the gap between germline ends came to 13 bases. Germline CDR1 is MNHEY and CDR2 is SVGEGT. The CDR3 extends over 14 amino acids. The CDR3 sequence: CASSITQEYNEQFF. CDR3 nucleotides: TGTGCCAGCAGCATAACCCAGGAGTACAATGAGCAGTTCTTC.